This TCR beta chain appears in the sequencing data of a study of control samples from healthy donors and cancer patients. Some clones are missing from TCRdb's copy, which holds only in-frame ones; the method was immunoSEQ multiplex PCR. The data show 150,000 to 180,000 clones, approximately 94% seen once. This clone is a singleton in its sample. The CDR3 consists of 14 residues. The V segment lost 7 bases and the J segment 0 bases; nucleotides outside the gene matches: 2. Germline CDR1 reads SGHNT; CDR2 reads YYREEE (reference sequence). The specimen sequenced was blood. The receptor was derived from a man aged 40-49 years in good health. The J gene is TRBJ2-7, the V gene TRBV5-4; 12 positions match TRBD2. The CDR3: CASRTSGDSYEQYF. The CDR3 nucleotides read TGTGCCAGCCGGACTAGCGGGGACTCCTACGAGCAGTACTTC.